This TCR beta chain derives from a study of Graves' ophthalmopathy and Graves' hyperthyroidism. This CDR3 contains 14 residues. CDR1 is KGHDR, CDR2 SFDVKD, per germline. Trimming left V 5 bases short and J 1 base short, with 10 bases between. Amplifying from RNA transcripts, the study obtained TCR beta CDR3 regions. HTBI primers were employed in first-round RT-PCR, then a second-round multiplex PCR followed. TCRdb redid the calling of the multiplex PCR reads with MiXCR, one entry per CDR3 protein. Of approximately 500,000 distinct CDR3 sequences in the sample, around 15% are singletons; the top ten hold over 8%. Each donor who had ophthalmopathy showed moderate-to-severe activity, a CAS of ≥3, a NOSPECS of ≥4, and a duration under 3 months. Other autoimmune diseases, uncontrolled infections, pregnancy or lactation led to the exclusion of patients.

The chain carries TRBV24-1 and TRBJ1-2; D ambiguous. The TCR originated in a woman aged 25 to 39 with Graves' ophthalmopathy. Source material: blood. The CDR3 loop is CATSGTAINYGYTF. CDR3 coding DNA: TGTGCCACCAGTGGTACAGCTATTAACTATGGCTACACCTTC.